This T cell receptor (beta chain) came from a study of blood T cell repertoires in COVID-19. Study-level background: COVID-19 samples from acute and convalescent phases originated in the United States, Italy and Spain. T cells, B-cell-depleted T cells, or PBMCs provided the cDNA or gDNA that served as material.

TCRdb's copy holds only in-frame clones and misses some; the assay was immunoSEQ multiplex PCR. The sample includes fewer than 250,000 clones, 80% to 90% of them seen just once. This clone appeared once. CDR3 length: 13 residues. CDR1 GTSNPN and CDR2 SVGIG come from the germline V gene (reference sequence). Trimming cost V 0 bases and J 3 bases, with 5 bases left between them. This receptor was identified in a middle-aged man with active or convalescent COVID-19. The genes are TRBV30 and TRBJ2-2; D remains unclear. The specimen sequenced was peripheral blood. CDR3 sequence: CAWSVSDTGELFF. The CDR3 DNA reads TGTGCCTGGAGTGTGAGTGACACCGGGGAGCTGTTTTTT.